A single sample is the source of the 10 T cell receptor beta chains below, sequenced in a study of blood T cells in healthy people across ages. The use of a sample-barcoded 5' primer and a J-beta primer mix characterized a second PCR of about 7 to 12 cycles. Using its own MiXCR run on the 5' RACE reads, TCRdb lists one record per CDR3 protein. The top ten clones hold approximately 4.1% of a sample with over a million distinct CDR3 sequences, 35% to 45% of them seen once. The sequencing input was blood. The receptors originated from a woman in her late teens or twenties in good health.

V usage is TRBV4-2 and J usage is TRBJ2-5, with 10 nucleotides matching TRBD2. This CDR3 region has 17 residues. V lost 0 bases and J lost 11; bases outside the gene matches: 15. Germline V gives CDR1 LGHNA, CDR2 YNFKEQ. The CDR3 region is CASSQEGLAAGGNEQYF. In DNA form, the CDR3 reads TGTGCCAGCAGCCAAGAAGGACTAGCGGCCGGTGGCAATGAGCAGTACTTC.

This clonotype was seen just once. V usage is TRBV4-2 and J usage is TRBJ2-5; D is unresolved. Trimming stripped 0 bases from V and 11 bases from J, with 13 bases between. The CDR3 sequence is 13 residues long. Germline CDR1 is LGHNA and CDR2 is YNFKEQ. CDR3 in DNA: TGTGCCAGCAGCCAAGATTCTCGGTTTGAGCAGTACTTC. Translation: CASSQDSRFEQYF.

This rearrangement joins TRBV13 to TRBJ1-1; D ambiguous. V was pared by 3 bases and J by 6 bases, with 5 bases between. Germline V gene lookup returns CDR1 PRHDT and CDR2 FYEKMQ (reference sequence). The CDR3 extends over 11 amino acids. CDR3 in DNA: TGTGCCAGCAGCTTCTTGCCTGAAGCTTTCTTT. Its protein is CASSFLPEAFF.

The genes are TRBV13 and TRBJ1-1; D unclear. The CDR3 has 12 amino acids. Per the germline V gene, CDR1 is PRHDT and CDR2 is FYEKMQ (reference sequence). Trimming pared 1 base from V and 8 bases from J, leaving 8 bases between. The CDR3 bases are TGTGCCAGCAGCTTAGAGGACGGGGAAGCTTTCTTT. It yields the protein CASSLEDGEAFF.

A few counts support this clonotype. The CDR3 DNA reads as TGTGCCAGCAGTGAAGGTTTACTAGCGGCACTATACGAGCAGTACTTC. Its translation: CASSEGLLAALYEQYF. The rearrangement joins TRBV6-1 to TRBJ2-7, with 8 bases aligning to TRBD2. CDR1 MNHNS and CDR2 SASEGT come from the germline V gene. This CDR3 region has 16 residues. The J segment lost 4 bases and the V segment lost 1 base, leaving 9 bases of the junction unmatched.

In its sample, this clonotype was seen a few times. The rearrangement uses TRBV29-1 and TRBJ1-2; D is possibly TRBD1 (6 bases). Trimming took 3 bases from V and 1 from J, leaving 9 bases between them. Germline values: CDR1 SQVTM, CDR2 ANQGSEA. This CDR3 spans 13 amino acids. The DNA of the CDR3 is TGCAGCGTTGAGTACAGGGATAACTATGGCTACACCTTC. This sequence encodes CSVEYRDNYGYTF.

J is TRBJ1-1 and V is TRBV2; tentatively, D is TRBD1 (5 bases). This CDR3 contains 14 residues. Deletions cut 10 bases from V and 0 bases from J, with 15 bases between. Germline CDR1 and CDR2: SNHLY and FYNNEI. CDR3 protein: CANRLTFMNTEAFF. The CDR3, as DNA: TGTGCCAACAGGCTCACGTTCATGAACACTGAAGCTTTCTTT.

The gene calls are TRBV7-9 and TRBJ1-2; D gene ambiguous. CDR1 is SEHNR, CDR2 FQNEAQ, per germline (reference sequence). This CDR3 comprises 13 residues. V was clipped by 7 bases and J by 3 bases, with 12 bases between them. The CDR3 here is CASNATDDYGYTF. CDR3 sequence (DNA): TGTGCCAGCAACGCAACAGATGACTATGGCTACACCTTC.

This clonotype was counted between two and nine times. The chain links TRBV14 to TRBJ2-3; D gene ambiguous. The CDR3 totals 13 residues. V was cut by 2 bases and J by 6 bases, with 9 bases left in between. The germline CDR1 and CDR2 sequences are SGHDN and FVKESK. In DNA form, the CDR3 reads TGTGCCAGCAGCCAAACCCTAGGTGATACGCAGTATTTT. Its translation is CASSQTLGDTQYF.

This chain joins TRBV18 and TRBJ1-1; D gene ambiguous. Trimming shortened V by 2 bases and J by 6 bases, and 10 bases separated the two germline ends. This CDR3 is 13 amino acids long. Germline V gene data show CDR1 as KGHSH and CDR2 as LQKENI. For the CDR3, the DNA is TGTGCCAGCTCACCAGTAGGGATACCTGAAGCTTTCTTT. Its protein is CASSPVGIPEAFF.